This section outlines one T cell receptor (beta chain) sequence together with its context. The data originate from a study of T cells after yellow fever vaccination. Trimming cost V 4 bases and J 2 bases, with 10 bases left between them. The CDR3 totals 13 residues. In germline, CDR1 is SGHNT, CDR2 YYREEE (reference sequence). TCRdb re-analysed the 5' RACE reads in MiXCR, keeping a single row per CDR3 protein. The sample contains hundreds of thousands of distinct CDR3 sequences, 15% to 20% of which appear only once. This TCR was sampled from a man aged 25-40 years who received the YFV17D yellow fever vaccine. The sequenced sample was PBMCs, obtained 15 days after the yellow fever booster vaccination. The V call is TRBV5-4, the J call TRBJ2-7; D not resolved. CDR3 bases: TGTGCCAGCAGCCCCAGTTATGCCTACGAGCAGTACTTC. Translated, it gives CASSPSYAYEQYF.